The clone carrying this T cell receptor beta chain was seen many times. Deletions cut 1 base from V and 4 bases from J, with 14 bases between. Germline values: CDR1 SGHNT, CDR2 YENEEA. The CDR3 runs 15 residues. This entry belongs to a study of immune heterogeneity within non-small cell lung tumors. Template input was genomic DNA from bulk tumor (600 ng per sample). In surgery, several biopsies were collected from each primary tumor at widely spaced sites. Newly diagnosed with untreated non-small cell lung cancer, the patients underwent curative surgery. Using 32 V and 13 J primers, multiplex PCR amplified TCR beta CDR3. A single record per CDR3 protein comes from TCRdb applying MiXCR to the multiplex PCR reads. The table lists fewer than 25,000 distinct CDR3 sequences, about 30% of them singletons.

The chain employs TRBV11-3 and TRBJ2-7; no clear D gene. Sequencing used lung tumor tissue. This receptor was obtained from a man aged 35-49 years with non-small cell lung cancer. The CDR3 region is CASSLAWQISYEQYF. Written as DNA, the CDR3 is TGTGCCAGCAGCTTAGCATGGCAGATTAGTTACGAGCAGTACTTC.